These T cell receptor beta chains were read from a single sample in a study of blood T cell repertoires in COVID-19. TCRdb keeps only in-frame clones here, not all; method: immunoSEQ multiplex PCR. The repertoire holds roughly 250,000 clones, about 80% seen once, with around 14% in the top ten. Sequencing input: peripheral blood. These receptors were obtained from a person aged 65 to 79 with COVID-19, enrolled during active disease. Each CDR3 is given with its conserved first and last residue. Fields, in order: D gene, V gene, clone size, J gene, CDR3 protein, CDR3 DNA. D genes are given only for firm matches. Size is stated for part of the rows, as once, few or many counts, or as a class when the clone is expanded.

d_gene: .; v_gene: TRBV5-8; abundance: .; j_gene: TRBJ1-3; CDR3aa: CASSARTDGNTIYF; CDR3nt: TGTGCCAGCAGCGCGAGGACAGATGGAAACACCATATATTTT
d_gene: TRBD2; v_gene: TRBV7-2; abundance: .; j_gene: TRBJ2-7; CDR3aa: CATTSGTYEQYF; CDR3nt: TGTGCCACCACTAGCGGTACCTACGAGCAGTACTTC
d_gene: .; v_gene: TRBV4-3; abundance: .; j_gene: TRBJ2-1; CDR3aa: CASSQDQGTYNEQFF; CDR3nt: TGCGCCAGCAGCCAAGACCAGGGCACCTACAATGAGCAGTTCTTC
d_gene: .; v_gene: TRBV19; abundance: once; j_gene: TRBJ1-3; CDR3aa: CASSLSGNTIYF; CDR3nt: TGTGCCAGTAGCTTATCTGGAAACACCATATATTTT
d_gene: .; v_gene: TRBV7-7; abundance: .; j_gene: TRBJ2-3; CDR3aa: CASSLPGSDTQYF; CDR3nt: TGTGCCAGCAGCCTCCCGGGGTCAGATACGCAGTATTTT
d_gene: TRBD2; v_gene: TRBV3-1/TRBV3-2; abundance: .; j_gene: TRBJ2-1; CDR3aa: CASSPKTGTRKFF; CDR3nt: TGTGCCAGCAGCCCCAAGACCGGGACTAGAAAGTTCTTC
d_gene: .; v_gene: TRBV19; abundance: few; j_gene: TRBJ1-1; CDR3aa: CASSRPSVPRGETEAFF; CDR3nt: TGTGCCAGTAGTAGGCCCTCGGTTCCGCGCGGAGAAACTGAAGCTTTCTTT
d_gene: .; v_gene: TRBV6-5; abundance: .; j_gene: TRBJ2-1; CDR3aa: CASSYRGIPNEQFF; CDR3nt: TGTGCCAGCAGTTACCGGGGTATACCCAATGAGCAGTTCTTC
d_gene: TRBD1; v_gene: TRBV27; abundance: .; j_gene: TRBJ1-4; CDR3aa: CASSWDRGEKLFF; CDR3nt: TGTGCCAGCAGTTGGGACAGGGGCGAAAAACTGTTTTTT
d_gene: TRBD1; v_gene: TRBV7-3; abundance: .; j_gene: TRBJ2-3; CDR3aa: CASSPRGLGTDTQYF; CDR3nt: TGTGCCAGCAGCCCCAGGGGGCTCGGCACAGATACGCAGTATTTT
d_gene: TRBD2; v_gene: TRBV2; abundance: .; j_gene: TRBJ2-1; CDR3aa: CASSETLAGGEQFF; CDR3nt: TGTGCCAGCAGTGAAACGCTAGCGGGAGGTGAGCAGTTCTTC
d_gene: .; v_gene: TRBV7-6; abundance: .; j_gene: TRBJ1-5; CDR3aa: CASSASPDQPQHF; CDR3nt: TGTGCCAGCAGCGCCTCGCCGGATCAGCCCCAGCATTTT
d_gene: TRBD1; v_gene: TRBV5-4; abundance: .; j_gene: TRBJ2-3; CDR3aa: CASSSQDRGGDTQYF; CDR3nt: TGTGCCAGCAGCTCACAGGACAGGGGAGGGGATACGCAGTATTTT
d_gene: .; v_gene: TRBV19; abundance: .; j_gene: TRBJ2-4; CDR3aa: CASSIISGGGRKNIQYF; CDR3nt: TGTGCCAGTAGTATAATCAGTGGCGGGGGCAGAAAAAACATTCAGTACTTC
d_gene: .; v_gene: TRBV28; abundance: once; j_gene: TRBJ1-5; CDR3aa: CASSSRSPPANQPQHF; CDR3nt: TGTGCCAGCAGTTCACGATCCCCTCCCGCGAATCAGCCCCAGCATTTT
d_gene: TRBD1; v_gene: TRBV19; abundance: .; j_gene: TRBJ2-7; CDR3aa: CASSSGQGGYEQYF; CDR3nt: TGTGCCAGTAGTTCGGGACAGGGGGGGTACGAGCAGTACTTC
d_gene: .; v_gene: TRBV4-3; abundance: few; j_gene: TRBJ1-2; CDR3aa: CASSQDGQNPLYGYTF; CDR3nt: TGCGCCAGCAGCCAAGATGGGCAGAATCCTCTCTATGGCTACACCTTC
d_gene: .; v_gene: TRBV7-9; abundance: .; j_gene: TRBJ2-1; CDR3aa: CASSPQGNEQFF; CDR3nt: TGTGCCAGCAGCCCCCAGGGCAATGAGCAGTTCTTC
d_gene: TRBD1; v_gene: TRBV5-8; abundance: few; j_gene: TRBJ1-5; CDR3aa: CASSQRQGFGNQPQHF; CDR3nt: TGTGCCAGCAGCCAGCGACAGGGTTTTGGGAATCAGCCCCAGCATTTT
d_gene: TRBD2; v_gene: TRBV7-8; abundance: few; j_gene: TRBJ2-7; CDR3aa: CASNLSPSGRGEQYF; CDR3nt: TGTGCCAGCAACCTCTCCCCTAGCGGGAGGGGCGAGCAGTACTTC
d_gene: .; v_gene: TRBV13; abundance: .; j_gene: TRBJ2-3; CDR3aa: CASSRGLGRSNTQYF; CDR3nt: TGTGCCAGCAGCCGTGGGTTGGGGCGGTCGAATACGCAGTATTTT
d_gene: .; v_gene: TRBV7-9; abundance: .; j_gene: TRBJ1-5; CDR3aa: CASSPVTAGPQHF; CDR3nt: TGTGCCAGCAGCCCAGTTACAGCAGGGCCCCAGCATTTT
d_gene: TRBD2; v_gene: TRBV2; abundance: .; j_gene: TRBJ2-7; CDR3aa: CASSDWGGTYEQYF; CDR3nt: TGTGCCAGCAGTGACTGGGGGGGGACGTACGAGCAGTACTTC
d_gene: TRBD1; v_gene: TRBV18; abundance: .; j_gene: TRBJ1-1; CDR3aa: CASSPGDSLEAFF; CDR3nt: TGTGCCAGCTCACCAGGGGACAGCTTAGAAGCTTTCTTT
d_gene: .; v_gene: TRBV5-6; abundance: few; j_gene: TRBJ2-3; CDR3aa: CASSPNTGRGTDTQYF; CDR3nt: TGTGCCAGCAGCCCCAACACAGGGAGGGGGACAGATACGCAGTATTTT
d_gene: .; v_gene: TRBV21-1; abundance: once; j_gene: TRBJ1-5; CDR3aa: CASRKGQGIQPQHF; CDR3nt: TGTGCCAGCAGAAAGGGACAGGGAATTCAGCCCCAGCATTTT
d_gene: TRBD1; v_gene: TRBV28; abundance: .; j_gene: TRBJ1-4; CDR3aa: CASFGQGTATNEKLFF; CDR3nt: TGTGCCAGCTTCGGACAGGGAACTGCAACTAATGAAAAACTGTTTTTT
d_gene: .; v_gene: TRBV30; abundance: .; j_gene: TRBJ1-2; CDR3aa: CAWDSQLSPSTERTGVNYGYTF; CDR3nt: TGTGCCTGGGATTCCCAGCTTAGTCCCAGTACTGAGCGAACCGGGGTTAACTATGGCTACACCTTC
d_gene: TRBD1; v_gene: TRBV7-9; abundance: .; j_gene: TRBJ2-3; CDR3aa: CASSPDRGGPTSTDTQYF; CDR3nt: TGTGCCAGCAGTCCCGACAGGGGGGGCCCTACTAGCACAGATACGCAGTATTTT
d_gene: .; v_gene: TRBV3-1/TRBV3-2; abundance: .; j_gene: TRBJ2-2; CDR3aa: CASRRSVELFF; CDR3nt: TGTGCCAGCAGGCGCAGCGTGGAGCTGTTTTTT
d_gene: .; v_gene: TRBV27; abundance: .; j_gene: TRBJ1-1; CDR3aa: CASSHGGTEAFF; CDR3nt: TGTGCCAGCAGTCATGGCGGCACTGAAGCTTTCTTT
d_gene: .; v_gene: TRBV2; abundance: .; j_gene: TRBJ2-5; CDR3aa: CASSVGREVETQYF; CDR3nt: TGTGCCAGCAGTGTGGGCAGGGAAGTGGAGACCCAGTACTTC
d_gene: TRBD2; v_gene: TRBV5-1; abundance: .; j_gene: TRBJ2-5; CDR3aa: CASRHGLAGGYYQETQYF; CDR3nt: TGCGCCAGCAGGCATGGACTAGCGGGGGGGTACTACCAAGAGACCCAGTACTTC
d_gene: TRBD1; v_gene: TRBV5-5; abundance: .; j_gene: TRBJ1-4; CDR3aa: CASKRAGGVVEKLFF; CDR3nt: TGTGCCAGCAAGAGGGCAGGGGGCGTCGTGGAAAAACTGTTTTTT
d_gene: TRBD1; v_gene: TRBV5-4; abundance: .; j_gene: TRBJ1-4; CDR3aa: CASSRKTTGTEKLFF; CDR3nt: TGTGCCAGCAGCCGTAAAACGACAGGGACTGAAAAACTGTTTTTT
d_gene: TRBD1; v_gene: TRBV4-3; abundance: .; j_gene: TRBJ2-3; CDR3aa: CASSQDLWVRTGGADTQYF; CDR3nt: TGCGCCAGCAGCCAAGATCTTTGGGTGCGCACAGGGGGAGCAGATACGCAGTATTTT
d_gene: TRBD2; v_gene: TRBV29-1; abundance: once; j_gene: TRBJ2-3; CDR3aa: CSFSGSTDTQYF; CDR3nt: TGCAGTTTTAGCGGGAGCACAGATACGCAGTATTTT
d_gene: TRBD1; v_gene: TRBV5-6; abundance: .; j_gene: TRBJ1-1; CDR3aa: CASSPPGQGNTEAFF; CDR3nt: TGTGCCAGCAGCCCACCGGGACAGGGAAACACTGAAGCTTTCTTT
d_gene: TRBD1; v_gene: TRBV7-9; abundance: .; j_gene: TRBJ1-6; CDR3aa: CASSRQGPYSPLHF; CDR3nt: TGTGCCAGCAGCCGACAGGGACCCTATTCACCCCTCCACTTT
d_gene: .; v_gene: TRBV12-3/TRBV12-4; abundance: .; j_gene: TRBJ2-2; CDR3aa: CASSLTGSGELFF; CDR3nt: TGTGCCAGCAGTTTGACGGGGTCCGGGGAGCTGTTTTTT
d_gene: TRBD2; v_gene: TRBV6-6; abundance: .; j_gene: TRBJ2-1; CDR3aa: CASSYQLAGGYNEQFF; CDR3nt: TGTGCCAGCAGTTACCAACTAGCGGGAGGGTACAATGAGCAGTTCTTC
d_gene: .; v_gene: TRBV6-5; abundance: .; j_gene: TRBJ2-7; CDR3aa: CASFNFIGTPSEQYF; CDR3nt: TGTGCCAGCTTTAATTTTATTGGGACACCGTCCGAGCAGTACTTC
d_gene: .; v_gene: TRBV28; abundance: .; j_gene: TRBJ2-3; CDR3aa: CASSLSSGRADTQYF; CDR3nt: TGTGCCAGCAGTTTAAGTAGCGGTAGGGCAGATACGCAGTATTTT
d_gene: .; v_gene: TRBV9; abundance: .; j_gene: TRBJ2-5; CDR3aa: CTSSVTGLGRVPQYF; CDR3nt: TGTACCAGCAGCGTGACAGGACTGGGGCGGGTCCCCCAGTACTTC
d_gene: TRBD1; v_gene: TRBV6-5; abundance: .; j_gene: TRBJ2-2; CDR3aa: CASSSGQGNTGELFF; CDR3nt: TGTGCCAGCAGTTCCGGACAGGGGAACACCGGGGAGCTGTTTTTT
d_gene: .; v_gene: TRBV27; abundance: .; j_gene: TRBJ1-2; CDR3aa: CASSLSRDYTF; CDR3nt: TGTGCCAGCAGTTTATCGAGGGACTACACCTTC